This TCR beta chain was sequenced for a study of blood T cell repertoires in COVID-19. Study at large: The United States, Italy and Spain provided the acute and convalescent COVID-19 samples. PBMCs, B-cell-depleted T cells, or T cells provided the cDNA or gDNA that made up the material.

Source study methods: Nucleated cell number was recorded as an estimate derived from reference gene primer amplification. Profiling relied on immunoSEQ multiplex PCR, and the TCRdb table lists in-frame clones only, not all of them. V and J calls and clone size are as listed in that table; D and trimming were resolved from the DNA. The sample consists of 220,000 or so clones, roughly nine tenths of them appearing once. The CDR3 runs 13 residues. Trimming took 7 bases from V and 3 from J; bases not matched to a gene: 6. Germline assignment: CDR1 SQVTM and CDR2 ANQGSEA. The sample was peripheral blood. The origin of this receptor is a man aged 55 to 70 who had recovered from COVID-19. The rearrangement uses TRBV29-1 and TRBJ1-2, with 9 bases that match TRBD1. As DNA, the CDR3 is TGCAGCGCAAGGGACAGGGTAGACTATGGCTACACCTTC. Translated, it gives CSARDRVDYGYTF.